The T cell receptor beta chain described here comes from a study of blood T cells in healthy people across ages (dated by TCRdb to 2014 to 2015). Broadly, across the study: Template switching captured roughly one uniquely barcoded TCR beta cDNA molecule per two T cells in model experiments. The study measured age-related changes in TCR beta repertoire diversity using deep sequencing normalized with unique cDNA molecular identifiers. Four age groups were formed from the donors: young (average approximately 15 years), middle-aged (approximately 42), aged (about 62) and long-lived (more than 75). To avoid experimental bias, donors of different ages were spread randomly across the sequencing lanes. For two donors (one aged 18 to 29 and one aged 80 or older), the study analyzed two additional independent replicas of 1 million unique cDNA reads from the same blood draw.

The investigation overall reported the following: Observed TCR beta diversity per million T cells fell roughly linearly with age, and a significant reduction was already apparent by age around 36. A strong correlation was found between observed TCR beta diversity and the percentage of naive T cells measured by flow cytometry. Estimates of total diversity from one million sequenced T cells were regarded as lower bounds and underestimates. The long-lived group showed more naive CD4+ T cells, fewer expanded clones and increased TCR diversity than the aged group, suggesting age selection. Because donor CMV infection status was unknown, age-related changes in expanded clonotypes were potentially confounded. Bulk unsorted PBMC profiling prevented conclusive comparison of naive and antigen-experienced compartments.

V loses 6 bases of germline sequence and J loses 6 bases, and the interval between the two ends is 10 bases. The germline V gene provides CDR1 SGHDT and CDR2 YYEEEE. From cysteine to phenylalanine, the CDR3 is 12 amino acids long. Just CDR3 DNA is preserved here, 36 bases in frame from base 1. The approximately 39 donors, aged roughly 6 to 90 years, were systemically healthy Caucasian individuals from Russia. Each donor gave 8 to 10 milliliters of peripheral blood, collected into EDTA-treated Vacutainer tubes. Ficoll-Paque density-gradient centrifugation was used to isolate PBMCs, with at least 7 million per sample. Trizol reagent was used to extract total RNA from the PBMCs, yielding at least 5 micrograms per sample. For every donor, flow cytometry on a PBMC aliquot measured the percentage of naive CD45RAhigh/CD27high T cells. Preparation of the library involved 5' RACE. TCRdb shows the sequencer as Illumina HiSeq 2500. A second PCR of about 7 to 12 cycles was run with a J-beta primer mix and a sample-barcoded 5' primer. Each TCR beta cDNA molecule received a unique molecular identifier from a template-switch 5' adaptor carrying 12 random nucleotides. At least 2.5 million CDR3-containing paired-end reads were obtained from each sample. All of the RNA was converted into first-strand cDNA using the Mint cDNA synthesis kit, with a TRBC-specific oligonucleotide serving as the primer. All cDNA was treated with uracil-DNA glycosylase and then went through a first 18-cycle PCR with the universal primers M1SS and BC2_uni_R. Per the original workflow: Normalization of each sample was performed by random selection of 1 million high-quality reads, each carrying a distinct molecular identifier. Instead of being binned into consensus sequences, reads with shared molecular identifiers were discarded. MiTCR, set to a Q25 quality threshold and the strictest error-elimination algorithm, was used for CDR3 identification, clonotype clustering and error correction. A nonparametric unseen species model using Euler transformation provided a lower-bound estimate of total TCR beta diversity. TCRdb reworked the public reads: Q25 trimming with fastp, MiXCR clone assembly, productive beta chains retained. Identical CDR3 protein sequences are pooled into one entry, listed with their most common genes and DNA. The V and J calls and clone size come from TCRdb's table, not from the authors' own analysis. This sample is represented by hundreds of thousands of distinct CDR3 sequences; about 53% of them were singletons. The ten largest clones capture about two fifths of the sample.

About this clonotype itself: The clone's antigen remains unknown. No much larger clonotype is one base removed from it; base qualities were not supplied.

The receptor comes from a man aged 55-75 years in good health. The sequence joins TRBV5-6 to TRBJ2-4; a weak D assignment points to TRBD1 (6 bases agree). The sequenced sample was blood. The DNA reads TGTGCCAGCACCCGCAGGGGAAACATTCAGTACTTC. This encodes CASTRRGNIQYF.